One sample yielded the 22 T cell receptor beta chains listed below, sequenced in a study of preoperative IRX-2 immunotherapy in early breast cancer. Here immunoSEQ multiplex PCR was the method, and the copy in TCRdb shows in-frame clones only, minus some. The table includes roughly 34,000 clones, roughly 90% detected once. Stated treatment: preoperative locoregional IRX-2 cytokine immunotherapy. The source was tumor tissue, collected after IRX-2 immunotherapy. Source of these receptors: a human donor with breast cancer.

V and J are TRBV7-1 and TRBJ2-2; TRBD1 is a possible D gene (5 bases). TRBV7-1 is placed among ORFs of uncertain function. The CDR3 is 16 residues long. Deletions cut 7 bases from V and 5 bases from J, with 20 bases between. For the CDR3, the DNA is TGTGCCAGCACCCTGGGGCACTACCTCCGGACCGGGGAGCTGTTTTTT. Its translation: CASTLGHYLRTGELFF.

This clone was seen once. The rearrangement uses TRBV6-8 and TRBJ1-6; 8 positions match TRBD1. Trimming took 5 bases from V and 2 from J; bases not matched to a gene: 17. Germline loops: CDR1 MNHGY, CDR2 SAAAGT. The CDR3 totals 20 residues. The CDR3 DNA follows: TGTGCCAGCAGTCGATGGGGGCGAGGGGGGGACAGGCCCTATAATTCACCCCTCCACTTT. This gives the protein CASSRWGRGGDRPYNSPLHF.

The chain carries TRBV7-1 and TRBJ2-1, with 9 bases aligning to TRBD2. TRBV7-1 is treated as an ORF (open reading frame) with a function not yet certain. Losses at the gene ends were 4 bases for V and 0 bases for J; bases not matched to a gene: 4. The CDR3 extends over 16 amino acids. The CDR3 DNA follows: TGTGCCAGCAGCTACCTAGCGGGAAGCTCCTACAATGAGCAGTTCTTC. This sequence encodes CASSYLAGSSYNEQFF.

This clone was picked up one time. The chain combines TRBV12-5 with TRBJ2-3; D is undetermined. CDR3 size: 13 residues. From germline, CDR1 is LGHNT and CDR2 FRNRAP. The CDR3 nucleotides read TGTGCCAGCATAACAACTGTGGGAGATACGCAGTATTTT. Amino acid sequence: CASITTVGDTQYF.

This chain uses TRBV18 with TRBJ1-1; 7 nucleotides line up with TRBD1. From germline, CDR1 is KGHSH and CDR2 LQKENI. Losses at the gene ends were 3 bases for V and 1 base for J; bases not matched to a gene: 2. The CDR3 has 14 residues. The CDR3 loop is CASSPTGENTEAFF. For the CDR3, the DNA is TGTGCCAGCTCACCTACAGGGGAGAACACTGAAGCTTTCTTT.

The J gene is TRBJ1-4, the V gene TRBV10-2; 10 nucleotides align to TRBD1. The ends lost 4 bases at V and 7 bases at J; junction bases unmatched: 9. Germline CDR1 reads WSHSY; CDR2 reads SAAADI. This CDR3 spans 16 amino acids. CDR3 bases: TGCGCCAGCAGTGGACCTCGACAGGGGGCGGGTGAAAAACTGTTTTTT. Amino acids: CASSGPRQGAGEKLFF.

The chain employs TRBV4-1 and TRBJ2-5; a possible D gene is TRBD2 (5 bases). V lost 4 bases and J lost 3, with 18 bases in between. The CDR3 has 16 residues. The V gene's germline CDR1 is MGHRA and CDR2 YSYEKL. The chain's CDR3 is CASSRTGKDFEETQYF. CDR3 bases: TGCGCCAGCAGCCGAACGGGGAAGGACTTCGAAGAGACCCAGTACTTC.

This rearrangement joins TRBV23-1 to TRBJ1-1; D might be TRBD1 (6 bases). TRBV23-1 is annotated as an ORF whose role is uncertain. This CDR3 is 15 amino acids long. V lost 6 bases to trimming and J lost 0 bases, with 14 bases between them. CDR3 sequence reads: CASSERTVMNTEAFF. CDR3 nucleotide sequence: TGCGCCAGCAGCGAACGGACAGTCATGAACACTGAAGCTTTCTTT.

The chain links TRBV6-8 to TRBJ1-3; D gene ambiguous. This CDR3 has 13 amino acids. From germline, CDR1 is MNHGY and CDR2 SAAAGT. V shed 10 bases and J shed 0 bases, with 10 bases lying between them. In nucleotides, the CDR3 is TGTGCCATTCGGCCGAGCTCTGGAAACACCATATATTTT. Its translation is CAIRPSSGNTIYF.

In regard to this clone: Its ends do not fully match the called genes, so a read error is possible. The V gene is TRBV6-8, the J gene TRBJ1-6, with 7 positions matching TRBD1. This CDR3 region has 15 residues. CDR1 and CDR2 (germline): MNHGY, SAAAGT. The CDR3 nucleotides read TGTGCCAACAGTTACTCCCGAAGCCCAGGGGGGCCCCTCCACTTT. Protein product: CANSYSRSPGGPLHF.

J is TRBJ1-5 and V is TRBV11-3, with TRBD1 matching over 7 bases. CDR1 is SGHNT, CDR2 YENEEA, per germline. Germline trimming cut 7 bases from V and 6 bases from J; bases unmatched to any gene: 12. CDR3 length: 15 residues. The CDR3 DNA follows: TGTGCCAGCACCGAGTACAGGGGTGTAAGTCAGCCCCAGCATTTT. This translates into CASTEYRGVSQPQHF.

The chain joins TRBV7-6 to TRBJ1-2, with D uncertain. Deletions cut 4 bases from V and 4 bases from J, with 13 bases between. In germline, CDR1 is SGHVS, CDR2 FNYEAQ. This CDR3 region has 14 residues. The CDR3 DNA is TGTGCCAGCAGCTCCACGGGAGTCGGCTATGGCTACACCTTC. Encoded protein: CASSSTGVGYGYTF.

The rearrangement joins TRBV29-1 to TRBJ1-1; D is ambiguous. The CDR3 consists of 14 residues. Germline lookup yields CDR1 SQVTM and CDR2 ANQGSEA. Trimming left V 1 base short and J 1 base short, with 10 bases between. The CDR3 nucleotides read TGCAGCGTTGAAGGCCTTTATCGGAACACTGAAGCTTTCTTT. Its translation is CSVEGLYRNTEAFF.

The V call is TRBV7-5, the J call TRBJ1-4; the table's TRBD1 call for D was not verified on the DNA. TRBV7-5 is a pseudogene locus. The CDR3 loop spans 17 amino acids. CDR3 loop: CASSLGPGQSTNEKLFF. The CDR3, as DNA: TGTGCCAGCAGCTTAGGTCCGGGACAGTCAACTAATGAAAAACTGTTTTTT.

This clone was counted a few times. The chain links TRBV7-1 to TRBJ1-5; TRBD1 is a possible D gene (5 bases). TRBV7-1 is recorded as an ORF, its role being uncertain. Between the trimmed V and J ends, which lost 4 bases and 6 bases, there was a span of 13 bases. The length of the CDR3 is 14 residues. The CDR3 loop is CASSLDWGLQPQHF. CDR3 in DNA: TGTGCCAGCAGCTTGGATTGGGGCCTTCAGCCCCAGCATTTT.

This clone has more than one count but fewer than ten. This sequence joins TRBV11-3 and TRBJ1-3; D perhaps matches TRBD1 (5 bases). Germline V gives CDR1 SGHNT, CDR2 YENEEA. V was clipped by 2 bases and J by 0 bases, with 14 bases between them. This CDR3 contains 17 residues. CDR3 residues: CASSLMGEALSGNTIYF. The CDR3 region has the DNA TGTGCCAGCAGCTTAATGGGGGAAGCCCTCTCTGGAAACACCATATATTTT.

The gene calls are TRBV7-5 and TRBJ2-1; TRBD2, the table's D call, lacks a check against the DNA. TRBV7-5 is a known pseudogene. The CDR3 is 17 residues long. In nucleotides, the CDR3 is TGTGCCAGCAGCCAAAGACCTAGCGGGGGGACCTACAATGAGCAGTTCTTC. Residues: CASSQRPSGGTYNEQFF.

The V call is TRBV11-3, the J call TRBJ1-1, with a possible D match to TRBD1 (6 bases). Deletions cut 4 bases from V and 1 base from J, with 13 bases between. Germline-derived CDR1 and CDR2 are SGHNT and YENEEA. CDR3 size: 15 residues. The CDR3 DNA sequence: TGTGCCAGCAGCTCCCCGACAGGAACGAACACTGAAGCTTTCTTT. Its translation: CASSSPTGTNTEAFF.

The rearrangement links TRBV11-3 to TRBJ2-1; 8 nucleotides match TRBD1. CDR1 and CDR2 from the germline V gene are SGHNT and YENEEA. V trimming: 0 bases; J trimming: 7 bases; junction bases outside the gene matches: 5. CDR3 length equals 15 residues. The CDR3 region has the DNA TGTGCCAGCAGCTTAGACAGGGGGCGCAGGAATGAGCAGTTCTTC. Protein: CASSLDRGRRNEQFF.

This clone was counted once. V gene TRBV5-1 combines with J gene TRBJ1-4; 8 positions match TRBD1. The CDR3 sequence is 14 residues long. CDR1 is SGHRS and CDR2 is YFSETQ in the germline V gene. Losses at the gene ends were 5 bases for V and 5 bases for J; bases not matched to a gene: 5. The CDR3 protein is CASSRGQGNEKLFF. The CDR3 DNA is TGCGCCAGCAGTAGAGGACAGGGAAATGAAAAACTGTTTTTT.

The chain employs TRBV6-8 and TRBJ2-1; 11 bases map to TRBD2. The germline V gene encodes CDR1 MNHGY and CDR2 SAAAGT. This CDR3 region has 15 residues. J gave up 5 bases and V 6 bases, and 6 bases lay outside the gene matches. CDR3 in amino acids: CASRRRLAGNNEQFF. DNA of the CDR3: TGTGCCAGCAGACGTAGACTAGCGGGAAACAATGAGCAGTTCTTC.

The gene calls are TRBV18 and TRBJ2-1; possible D gene TRBD1, 6 bases. Trimming cost V 4 bases and J 1 base, with 8 bases left between them. The CDR3 extends over 14 amino acids. Germline loops: CDR1 KGHSH, CDR2 LQKENI. CDR3: CASSQTGSYNEQFF. CDR3 DNA: TGTGCCAGCTCACAGACAGGATCCTACAATGAGCAGTTCTTC.